The sequence of this T cell receptor beta chain was determined in a study of shared clonotypes between healthy human individuals. Study-wide context: Three plates were used per donor for CD4 naive, three for CD4 memory, two for CD8 naive and one for CD8 memory. Whole-study findings and limits: Clonotype sharing among the donors was expected to vary with sequencing depth.

As for this clone: Its specificity is unknown.

Clones were read by immunoSEQ multiplex PCR, and TCRdb kept only the in-frame ones, dropping some. The table includes about 1 million clones, about three quarters detected once. CD4+ cell separation produced CD45RA+ naive and CD45RA-negative memory subsets. The CDR3 totals 14 residues. Looked up from germline, CDR1 is SQVTM and CDR2 is ANQGSEA. The V end was cut by 4 bases, the J end by 0 bases, with 10 bases between. Sequenced sample: memory CD4+ T cells sorted from blood. Subset here: CD45RA-negative fraction. This clonotype was obtained from a young man in good health. The V and J genes are TRBV29-1 and TRBJ1-5; D is undetermined. CDR3 residues: CSVGESTSNQPQHF. CDR3 DNA sequence: TGCAGCGTTGGGGAGAGCACTAGCAATCAGCCCCAGCATTTT.